The 19 T cell receptor beta chains in this list originate from one sample, sequenced in a study of T cells in Graves' hyperthyroidism and ophthalmopathy. RNA transcripts yielded amplified TCR beta CDR3 regions. The TCR CDR3 first-round RT-PCR relied on the HTBI primer set. Using its own MiXCR run on the multiplex PCR reads, TCRdb lists one record per CDR3 protein. The sample has about 360,000 distinct CDR3 sequences; roughly 13% are singletons. The sample was blood. Every receptor here comes from a woman under 30 with Graves' hyperthyroidism.

This clonotype turned up a few times. The genes are TRBV12-3 or TRBV12-4 and TRBJ2-7, with D unclear. V dropped 7 bases and J dropped 6 bases, with 25 bases sitting between them. The CDR3 length is 16 residues. The CDR3 DNA sequence: TGTGCCAGCAACCGTTACCCAGGCCCCAGGATCGGCGAGCAGTACTTC. Amino acids: CASNRYPGPRIGEQYF.

This clonotype has a count of ten or more. The J gene is TRBJ1-1, the V gene TRBV28, with no clear D. The germline CDR1 and CDR2 sequences are MDHEN and SYDVKM. The V end lost 6 bases, the J end lost 10 bases, and 18 bases lay between the germline ends. The CDR3 has 13 residues. CDR3 nucleotides: TGTGCCAGCAGCTTGGGGAGGGTTTGGCGAGCTTTCTTT. Amino acid sequence: CASSLGRVWRAFF.

The chain links TRBV5-1 to TRBJ2-5; D remains ambiguous. The CDR3 runs to 16 residues. CDR1 is SGHRS, CDR2 YFSETQ, per germline. V was pared by 3 bases and J by 4 bases, with 19 bases between. The DNA of the CDR3 is TGCGCCAGCAGCTCCTCCTCCCCATCGGTCGGAGAGACCCAGTACTTC. The encoded protein is CASSSSSPSVGETQYF.

This clonotype was counted ten times or more. The chain recombines TRBV28 with TRBJ2-1; TRBD2 matches 10 bases. V shed 10 bases, J shed 3 bases, and the junction held 6 bases outside the gene matches. The CDR3 extends over 14 amino acids. CDR1 MDHEN and CDR2 SYDVKM come from the germline V gene. This chain's CDR3 is CATQLAGNYNEQFF. The CDR3 nucleotides read TGTGCCACTCAACTAGCGGGGAACTACAATGAGCAGTTCTTC. Filled out from reference TRBV28 and TRBJ2-1, the complete variable domain reads DVKVTQSSRYLVKRTGEKVFLECVQDMDHENMFWYRQDPGLGLRLIYFSYDVKMKEKGDIPEGYSVSREKKERFSLILESASTNQTSMYLCATQLAGNYNEQFFGPGTRLTVL.

This clonotype has just one count. The junction differs from germline at one of its ends, possibly a read error. This chain connects TRBV28 to TRBJ1-5; D is undetermined. The CDR3 totals 14 residues. Germline V gene data show CDR1 as MDHEN and CDR2 as SYDVKM. The CDR3 region is CASSLVVSNRPQHF. For the CDR3, the DNA is TGTGCCAGCAGTTTGGTCGTTAGCAATCGGCCCCAGCATTTT.

As to this clonotype: This could be a read error, since a much larger clone is one nucleotide away. V gene TRBV2 combines with J gene TRBJ2-2; D is perhaps TRBD2 (5 bases). Germline V gene data show CDR1 as SNHLY and CDR2 as FYNNEI. The CDR3 extends over 14 amino acids. In nucleotides, the CDR3 is TGTGCCAGCAGTGAAATGGGTTACACCGGGGAGCCGTTTTTT. This translates into CASSEMGYTGEPFF.

The chain is built from TRBV6-1 and TRBJ2-1, with TRBD2 identical over 13 bases. V gave up 4 bases and J gave up 8 bases; unmatched junction bases: 17. Germline V gene sequence: CDR1 MNHNS, CDR2 SASEGT. This CDR3 contains 19 residues. In nucleotides, the CDR3 is TGTGCCAGCAGTGGAGTCGGTCAGGGGGGACTAGCGGGATACGATGAGCAGTTCTTC. Protein sequence: CASSGVGQGGLAGYDEQFF.

This clonotype was seen ten or more times. The gene calls are TRBV11-2 and TRBJ2-3; D uncertain. The germline CDR1 and CDR2 sequences are SGHAT and FQNNGV. The CDR3 is made up of 16 amino acids. Trimming took off 1 base at V and 3 bases at J, with 14 bases between the two ends. The CDR3 spells CASSLGILVRTDTQYF. The CDR3 coding sequence is TGTGCCAGCAGCTTAGGGATTTTGGTACGAACAGATACGCAGTATTTT.

The chain has TRBV30 and TRBJ2-7; possible D gene TRBD1, 7 bases. In germline, CDR1 is GTSNPN, CDR2 SVGIG (reference sequence). The CDR3 is made up of 14 amino acids. Trimming shortened V by 3 bases and J by 2 bases, and 14 bases separated the two germline ends. The CDR3 bases are TGTGCCTGGAGGGAGGGGGCACCAGCCTACGAGCAGTACTTC. Translated, it gives CAWREGAPAYEQYF.

In its sample, this clonotype was seen a few times. The gene calls are TRBV6-1 and TRBJ1-6; no clear D. Germline-derived CDR1 and CDR2 are MNHNS and SASEGT. The length of the CDR3 is 13 residues. V was shortened by 4 bases and J by 5 bases, with 6 bases between the two germline ends. The CDR3 sequence is CASSVTNNSPLHF. The CDR3 region has the DNA TGTGCCAGCAGTGTCACGAATAATTCACCCCTCCACTTT.

This clonotype was detected ten times or more. The chain employs TRBV29-1 and TRBJ2-7; TRBD1 might be the D (6 bases). The CDR3 covers 12 residues. V lost 4 bases to trimming and J lost 7 bases, with 14 bases between them. CDR1 SQVTM and CDR2 ANQGSEA come from the germline V gene. The CDR3 DNA follows: TGCAGCGTTGTTCAGGGGCCTGGGGAGCAGTACTTC. Translating gives CSVVQGPGEQYF.

This clonotype has just one count. This chain connects TRBV18 to TRBJ1-3, with 7 bases identical to TRBD1. The CDR3 has 15 amino acids. V was pared by 2 bases and J by 9 bases, with 10 bases of the junction left unmatched. In germline, CDR1 is KGHSH, CDR2 LQKENI. CDR3 loop: CASSPTGQDAATIYF. The DNA of the CDR3 is TGTGCCAGCTCACCAACAGGACAGGACGCGGCCACCATATATTTT. Variable domain in full (rest from reference TRBV18 and TRBJ1-3): NAGVMQNPRHLVRRRGQEARLRCSPMKGHSHVYWYRQLPEEGLKFMVYLQKENIIDESGMPKERFSAEFPKEGPSILRIQQVVRGDSAAYFCASSPTGQDAATIYFGEGSWLTVV.

Only a few counts were recorded for this clonotype. The chain links TRBV9 to TRBJ2-3, with a tentative D call TRBD2 (6 bases). Germline V gene sequence: CDR1 SGDLS, CDR2 YYNGEE. CDR3 length equals 16 residues. Trimming removed 4 bases from V and 0 bases from J, with 15 bases in between. The CDR3 DNA is TGTGCCAGCAGCCCCGAGTCGGCGGGAAGCACAGATACGCAGTATTTT. Protein sequence: CASSPESAGSTDTQYF.

At least ten counts were recorded for this clonotype. The gene calls are TRBV24-1 and TRBJ2-5, with D possibly matching TRBD1 (6 bases). CDR1 KGHDR and CDR2 SFDVKD come from the germline V gene. Trimming removed 1 base from V and 3 bases from J, with 8 bases in between. The CDR3 is 14 amino acids. The CDR3 is CATSDFNREETQYF. CDR3 coding DNA: TGTGCCACCAGTGATTTTAACAGGGAAGAGACCCAGTACTTC.

The table lists this clonotype with many counts. The rearrangement uses TRBV20-1 and TRBJ2-1; 10 positions agree with TRBD2. With V trimmed by 0 bases and J by 6 bases, 5 bases remained unmatched. This CDR3 is 15 amino acids long. The germline CDR1 and CDR2 sequences are DFQATT and SNEGSKA (reference sequence). CDR3 amino acids: CSARDSSGGTNEQFF. In DNA form, the CDR3 reads TGCAGTGCTAGAGACAGTAGCGGGGGGACCAATGAGCAGTTCTTC.

This clonotype was detected a few times. The chain recombines TRBV6-1 with TRBJ1-3; 10 nucleotides align to TRBD1. V lost 5 bases to trimming and J lost 3 bases; unmatched junction nucleotides: 7. Per germline, CDR1 MNHNS and CDR2 SASEGT. The CDR3 covers 16 residues. In nucleotides, the CDR3 is TGTGCCAGCAGTCAACGACAGGGGGCAGGTGGAAACACCATATATTTT. This translates into CASSQRQGAGGNTIYF.

In nucleotides, the CDR3 is TGTGCCAGCAGCCAAGGTCCGGAGGCACGAGATACGCAGTATTTT. Its translation is CASSQGPEARDTQYF. The genes are TRBV3-1 and TRBJ2-3; D is perhaps TRBD2 (5 bases). The CDR3 totals 15 residues. Trimming shortened V by 1 base and J by 5 bases, and 13 bases separated the two germline ends. CDR1 and CDR2 (germline): LGHDT, YNNKEL (reference sequence).

This clonotype was found a few times. This chain links TRBV7-9 with TRBJ1-2; a possible D gene is TRBD1 (6 bases). Germline V gene data show CDR1 as SEHNR and CDR2 as FQNEAQ (reference sequence). This CDR3 has 14 amino acids. The germline V and J ends were trimmed by 6 bases and 4 bases, with 15 bases remaining between them. CDR3 loop: CASSPPGTSYGYTF. The CDR3 coding sequence is TGTGCCAGCAGTCCACCCGGGACATCCTATGGCTACACCTTC.

In its sample, this clonotype was seen many times. The V gene is TRBV4-2, the J gene TRBJ1-1, with a possible D match to TRBD1 (5 bases). V was cut by 0 bases and J by 8 bases, with 10 bases left in between. CDR1 and CDR2 (germline): LGHNA, YNFKEQ. CDR3 length: 13 residues. CDR3 sequence (DNA): TGTGCCAGCAGCCAAGATCAGGGAAGAGAAGCTTTCTTT. It encodes CASSQDQGREAFF.